This TCR beta chain was recorded in a study of T cells in Graves' hyperthyroidism and ophthalmopathy (dated by TCRdb to the late 2010s). For the study in its entirety: Peripheral blood samples were taken at the time of initial diagnosis, prior to any treatment. To identify TCR V-J signatures that set the groups apart, the researchers used a discovery cohort of about a hundred patients, made up of 40 to 45 with Graves' ophthalmopathy and about 55 with stable Graves' hyperthyroidism. Whether ophthalmopathy could be predicted prospectively was tested in an independent validation cohort made up of 18 to 20 hyperthyroidism patients plus 17 patients who later progressed to ophthalmopathy. For training and testing, the 100 or so patients in the discovery cohort were randomly divided in a 7:3 ratio. The study also compared thyroid tissue and blood T-cell repertoires from several Graves' hyperthyroidism patients. After blood sampling, hyperthyroidism patients were treated with methimazole at a starting dose of 30 mg daily, and ophthalmopathy patients were treated with high-dose intravenous methylprednisolone. According to the paper, TCR Vbeta CDR3 sequencing was carried out on some 130 peripheral blood samples, which came from fewer than 50 ophthalmopathy, 75 or so hyperthyroidism and roughly 17 progressor patients. Overall results and qualifications from the work: Sample size was not statistically predetermined, and blinding of investigators to group allocation was not performed. Most expanded thyroid clonotypes (frequency above 0.001) were also detected in blood, a finding suggesting that blood repertoires may reflect thyroid immune responses. In validation, progression to ophthalmopathy was predicted by the model with around 71% sensitivity and approximately 78% specificity, a median of around 5.9 months before onset. In cross-validation, a model built on a 13 V-J signature told ophthalmopathy apart from stable hyperthyroidism with approximately 91% sensitivity and about 81% specificity, and in testing the same model reached 80%/75%.

Hyperthyroidism patients were newly diagnosed, with disease duration under 2 months, and aged 18 to 65 years. Any patient with an uncontrolled infection, another autoimmune disease, pregnancy or lactation was excluded. Diagnoses were established on the basis of clinical symptoms, serum thyroxine and TRAb, thyroid ultrasound, and orbital computed tomography. Blood from progressor patients was drawn when they were first diagnosed with hyperthyroidism, before any ophthalmopathy symptoms appeared. Ficoll-Paque density gradient centrifugation was used to isolate PBMCs from about 10 ml of fresh peripheral blood. Progressor patients were defined as those initially diagnosed with Graves' hyperthyroidism in whom ophthalmopathy developed during follow-up. Total RNA was extracted using Trizol reagent, and RNA quality was assessed on an Agilent 2100 Bioanalyzer. The CDR3 numbers 10 residues from cysteine through phenylalanine. Just CDR3 DNA is preserved here, 30 bases in frame from base 1. The germline V gene encodes CDR1 MDHEN and CDR2 SYDVKM. Trimming takes 7 bases from V and 5 bases from J, and the germline ends sit 4 bases apart.

TCR beta CDR3 regions were amplified from RNA transcripts. The first round of RT-PCR for the TCR CDR3 was performed with the HTBI primer set and the Qiagen OneStep RT-PCR kit. A second multiplex PCR round built the libraries, followed by size selection and purification. Libraries were sequenced paired-end with 100 bp reads on an Illumina HiSeq2000. In the paper's pipeline: SOAPnuke was used to process the raw data, throwing out any read that contained adapters or uncalled bases, had a mean Phred below 15, or lacked an exact constant-primer or identifier match. High-quality paired reads were merged using COPE v1.2.5, and each unique nucleotide sequence was defined as a clonotype. MiTCR v1.1 was used to align clonotypes to the IMGT TRBV, TRBD and TRBJ reference segments. The analysis included only V-J combinations with a frequency above 0.0001, which together covered 99.2% of the repertoires. The TCS score was defined as F50 (clonal expansion) divided by E x V (chaos), with BLOSUM62-based TCRdist calculated between CDR3 peptides within each V-J. Welch's t-statistics and random forest reduced 500 to 550 V-J features to under 15, which were used in a naive Bayes classifier (R e1071). TCRdb trimmed public reads at Q25 via fastp, called clones via MiXCR and kept in-frame beta chains. When rows share a CDR3 protein, they turn into one entry using the most common DNA and genes. TCRdb, not the original authors, processed these V and J calls. This sample comprises some 370,000 distinct CDR3 sequences, 15% to 20% of them detected only once. The ten top clones hold more than 30% of the sample.

This clonotype was seen many times. This clone's antigen is unknown. Per-nucleotide qualities are absent, and no much larger clonotype sits a single base away. This clonotype was obtained from a woman in her twenties or thirties with Graves' hyperthyroidism that later progressed to Graves' ophthalmopathy. This receptor chain uses TRBV28 and TRBJ2-3, with no confident D gene call. What was sequenced was blood. The DNA is as follows: TGTGCCAGCAAGGGAGATACGCAGTATTTT. The translation is CASKGDTQYF.